The sequence of this TCR beta chain was determined in a study of CD8 T cells in Susac syndrome. Overall study context: At the time of blood draw, patients with Susac syndrome were therapy-naive, receiving corticosteroids, or receiving intravenous immunoglobulin alone. General study findings and limits: The authors found no clonal expansion in Susac syndrome CD4+ T cell repertoires.

Trimming cost V 3 bases and J 7 bases, with 10 bases left between them. The CDR3 runs 14 residues. Remarks on this clonotype: The antigen is undetermined.

Reverse transcription used about 0.45 to 1 ug RNA and random hexamers. TCR beta CDR3 was amplified by immunoSEQ covering 54 Vbeta and 13 Jbeta. One entry per CDR3 protein results from TCRdb running MiXCR on the immunoSEQ multiplex PCR reads. The sample consists of hundreds of thousands of distinct CDR3 sequences, 94% of them appearing once. Material: CD4+ T cells from PBMCs. The sequence derives from a human donor with Susac syndrome. V and J are TRBV12-3 or TRBV12-4 and TRBJ1-6; unclear D gene. CDR3 nucleotide sequence: TGTGCCAGCAGTTTGGGCGTCGGGAATTCACCCCTCCACTTT. It encodes CASSLGVGNSPLHF.